The text below deals with one TCR beta chain. The entry originates in a study of T cells in tuberculosis. The CDR3 is made up of 14 amino acids. Losses at the gene ends were 4 bases for V and 10 bases for J; bases not matched to a gene: 11. CDR1 and CDR2 (germline): SGHRS, YFSETQ. Produced via immunoSEQ multiplex PCR; TCRdb's table is partial and in-frame only. The table records about 43,000 clones, roughly 96% of them present only once. Sequencing input: PBMCs. The TCR was taken from a donor aged 5-35 years with latent tuberculosis or without tuberculosis infection. V is TRBV5-1 and J is TRBJ2-1; 7 bases line up with TRBD2. The chain's CDR3 is CASSQGGRAGEQFF. The DNA of the CDR3 is TGCGCCAGCAGCCAAGGTGGGAGGGCCGGGGAGCAGTTCTTC.